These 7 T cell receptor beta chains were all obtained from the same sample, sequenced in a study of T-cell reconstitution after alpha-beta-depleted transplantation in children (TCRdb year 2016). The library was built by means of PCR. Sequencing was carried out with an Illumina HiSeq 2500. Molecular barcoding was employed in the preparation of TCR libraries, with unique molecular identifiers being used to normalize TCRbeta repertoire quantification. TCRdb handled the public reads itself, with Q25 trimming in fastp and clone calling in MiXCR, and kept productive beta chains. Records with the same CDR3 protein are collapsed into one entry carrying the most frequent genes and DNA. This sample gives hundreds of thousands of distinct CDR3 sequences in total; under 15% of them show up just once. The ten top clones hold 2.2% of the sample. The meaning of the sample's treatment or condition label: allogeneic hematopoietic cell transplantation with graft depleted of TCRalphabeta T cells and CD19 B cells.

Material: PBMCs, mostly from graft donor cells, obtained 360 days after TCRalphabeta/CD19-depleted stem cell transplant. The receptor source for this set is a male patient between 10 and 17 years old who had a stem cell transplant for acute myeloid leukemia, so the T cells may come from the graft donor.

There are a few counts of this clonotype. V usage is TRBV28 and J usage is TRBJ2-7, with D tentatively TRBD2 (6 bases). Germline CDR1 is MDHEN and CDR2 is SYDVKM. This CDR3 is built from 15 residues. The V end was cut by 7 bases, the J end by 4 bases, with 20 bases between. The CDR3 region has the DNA TGTGCCAGCATCAGAGGTTATGGGACTTCTTACGAGCAGTACTTC. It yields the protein CASIRGYGTSYEQYF.

The chain's CDR3 is CASSLGTGITDTQYF. Written as DNA, the CDR3 is TGTGCCAGCAGCCTGGGGACAGGGATCACAGATACGCAGTATTTT. The rearrangement joins TRBV11-2 to TRBJ2-3, with TRBD1 matching over 9 bases. CDR1 is SGHAT and CDR2 is FQNNGV in the germline V gene. V trimming: 5 bases; J trimming: 2 bases; junction bases outside the gene matches: 5. The CDR3 is 15 residues long. The full variable domain, rest sourced from reference TRBV11-2 and TRBJ2-3, is EAGVAQSPRYKIIEKRQSVAFWCNPISGHATLYWYQQILGQGPKLLIQFQNNGVVDDSQLPKDRFSAERLKGVDSTLKIQPAKLEDSAVYLCASSLGTGITDTQYFGPGTRLTVL.

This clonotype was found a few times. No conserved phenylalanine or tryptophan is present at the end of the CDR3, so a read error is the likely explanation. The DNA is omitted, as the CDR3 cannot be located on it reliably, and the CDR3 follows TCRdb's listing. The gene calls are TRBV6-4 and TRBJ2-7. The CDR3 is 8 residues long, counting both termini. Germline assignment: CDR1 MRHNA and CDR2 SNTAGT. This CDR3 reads CASSLARI.

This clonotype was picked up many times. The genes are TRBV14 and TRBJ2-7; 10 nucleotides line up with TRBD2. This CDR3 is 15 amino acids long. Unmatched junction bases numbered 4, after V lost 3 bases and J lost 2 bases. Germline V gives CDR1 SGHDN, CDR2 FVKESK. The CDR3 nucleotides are TGTGCCAGCAGCCAGGAACTAGCGGGAACCTACGAGCAGTACTTC. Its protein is CASSQELAGTYEQYF.

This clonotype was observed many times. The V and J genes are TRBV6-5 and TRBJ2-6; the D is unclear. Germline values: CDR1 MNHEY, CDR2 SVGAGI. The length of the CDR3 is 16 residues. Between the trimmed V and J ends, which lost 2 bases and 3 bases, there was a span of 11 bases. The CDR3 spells CASSYALSDGANVLTF. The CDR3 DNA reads TGTGCCAGCAGTTACGCCCTTTCGGATGGGGCCAACGTCCTGACTTTC.

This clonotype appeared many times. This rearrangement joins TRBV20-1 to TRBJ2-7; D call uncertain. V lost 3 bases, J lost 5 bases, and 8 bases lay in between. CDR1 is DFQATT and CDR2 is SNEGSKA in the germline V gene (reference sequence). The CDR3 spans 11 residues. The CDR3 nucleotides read TGCAGTGCTAGCCGGCTAGACGAGCAGTACTTC. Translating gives CSASRLDEQYF.

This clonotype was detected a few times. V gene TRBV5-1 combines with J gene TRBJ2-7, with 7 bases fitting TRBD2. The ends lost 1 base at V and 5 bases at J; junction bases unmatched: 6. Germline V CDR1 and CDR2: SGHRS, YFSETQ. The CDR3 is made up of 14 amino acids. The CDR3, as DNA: TGCGCCAGCAGCTTGCGCGCGGGAGCTGACGAGCAGTACTTC. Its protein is CASSLRAGADEQYF.